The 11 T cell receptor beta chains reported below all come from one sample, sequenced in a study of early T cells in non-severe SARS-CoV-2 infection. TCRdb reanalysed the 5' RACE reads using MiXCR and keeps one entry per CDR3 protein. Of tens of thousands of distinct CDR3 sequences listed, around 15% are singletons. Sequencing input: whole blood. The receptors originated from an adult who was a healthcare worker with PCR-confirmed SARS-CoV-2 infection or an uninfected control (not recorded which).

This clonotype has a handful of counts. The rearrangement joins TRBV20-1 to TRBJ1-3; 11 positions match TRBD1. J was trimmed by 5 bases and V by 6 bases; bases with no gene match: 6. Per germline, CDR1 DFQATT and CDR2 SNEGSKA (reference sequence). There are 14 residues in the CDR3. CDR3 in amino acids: CSAGGQGARNTIYF. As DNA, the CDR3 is TGCAGTGCGGGTGGACAGGGGGCAAGAAACACCATATATTTT.

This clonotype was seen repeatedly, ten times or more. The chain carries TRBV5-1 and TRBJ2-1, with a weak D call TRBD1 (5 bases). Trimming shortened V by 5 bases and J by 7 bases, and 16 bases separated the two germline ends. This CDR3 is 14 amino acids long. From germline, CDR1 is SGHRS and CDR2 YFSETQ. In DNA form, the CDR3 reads TGCGCCAGCAGTCCCGAACAGGTTCTTAATGAGCAGTTCTTC. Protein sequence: CASSPEQVLNEQFF.

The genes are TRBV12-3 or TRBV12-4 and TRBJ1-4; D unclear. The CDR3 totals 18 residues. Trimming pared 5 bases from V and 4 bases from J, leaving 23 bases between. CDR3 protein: CASSRSLDLRAFNEKLFF. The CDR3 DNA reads TGTGCCAGCAGTCGCAGCCTAGACTTGAGGGCCTTTAATGAAAAACTGTTTTTT.

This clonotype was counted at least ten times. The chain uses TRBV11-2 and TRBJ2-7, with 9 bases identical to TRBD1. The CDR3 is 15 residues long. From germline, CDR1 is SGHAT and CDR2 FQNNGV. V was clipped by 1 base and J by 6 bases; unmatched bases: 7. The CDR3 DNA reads TGTGCCAGCAGCTTAGTGGACAGGGGACGTTTCGAGCAGTACTTC. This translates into CASSLVDRGRFEQYF.

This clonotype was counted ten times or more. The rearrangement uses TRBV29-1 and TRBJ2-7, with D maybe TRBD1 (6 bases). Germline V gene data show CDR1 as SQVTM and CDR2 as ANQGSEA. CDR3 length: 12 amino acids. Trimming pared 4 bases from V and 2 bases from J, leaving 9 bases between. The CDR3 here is CSVVTGPYEQYF. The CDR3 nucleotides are TGCAGCGTTGTTACAGGGCCCTACGAGCAGTACTTC.

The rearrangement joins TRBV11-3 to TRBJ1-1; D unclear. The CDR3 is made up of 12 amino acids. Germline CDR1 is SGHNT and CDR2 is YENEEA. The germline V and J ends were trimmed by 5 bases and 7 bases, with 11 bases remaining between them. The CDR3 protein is CASSPGRFEAFF. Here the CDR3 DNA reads TGTGCCAGCAGCCCCGGCAGGTTTGAAGCTTTCTTT.

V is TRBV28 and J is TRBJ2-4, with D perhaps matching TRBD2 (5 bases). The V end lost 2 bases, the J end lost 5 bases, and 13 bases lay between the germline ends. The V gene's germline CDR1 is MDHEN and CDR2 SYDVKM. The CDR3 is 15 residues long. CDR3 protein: CASSLSGPMENIQYF. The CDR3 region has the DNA TGTGCCAGCAGTTTAAGCGGCCCTATGGAAAACATTCAGTACTTC.

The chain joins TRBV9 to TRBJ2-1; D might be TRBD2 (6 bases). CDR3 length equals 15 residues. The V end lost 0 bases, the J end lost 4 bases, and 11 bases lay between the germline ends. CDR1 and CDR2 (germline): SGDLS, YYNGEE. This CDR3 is CASSVASAGYNEQFF. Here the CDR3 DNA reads TGTGCCAGCAGCGTAGCGAGCGCGGGGTACAATGAGCAGTTCTTC.

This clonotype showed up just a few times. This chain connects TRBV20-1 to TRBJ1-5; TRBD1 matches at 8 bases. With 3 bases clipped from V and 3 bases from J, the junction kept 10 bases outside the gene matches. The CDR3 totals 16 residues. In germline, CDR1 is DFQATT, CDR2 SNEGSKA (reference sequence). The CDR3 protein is CSARTGTGMHNQPQHF. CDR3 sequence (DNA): TGCAGTGCTAGGACCGGGACAGGAATGCACAATCAGCCCCAGCATTTT.

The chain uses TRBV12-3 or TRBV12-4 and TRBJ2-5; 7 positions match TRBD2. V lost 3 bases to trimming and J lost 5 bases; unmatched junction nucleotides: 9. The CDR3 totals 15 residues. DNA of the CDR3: TGTGCCAGCAGTTTTTGGGAGGCCGGGAGGGAGACCCAGTACTTC. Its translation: CASSFWEAGRETQYF.

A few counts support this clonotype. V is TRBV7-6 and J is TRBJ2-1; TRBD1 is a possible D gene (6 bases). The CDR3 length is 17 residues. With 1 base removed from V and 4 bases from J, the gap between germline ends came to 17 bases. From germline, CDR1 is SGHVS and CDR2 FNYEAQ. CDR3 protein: CASSLDSTGIGYNEQFF. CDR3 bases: TGTGCCAGCAGCTTAGACTCGACAGGAATAGGATACAATGAGCAGTTCTTC.